Listed here is a single TCR beta chain. Amplification used 60 Vbeta primers and 13 Jbeta primers. Clones were read by immunoSEQ multiplex PCR, and TCRdb kept only the in-frame ones, dropping some. The table lists 150,000 to 200,000 clones, roughly 85% of them singletons, with 9% to 10% in the top ten. The sample originates from a study of cytomegalovirus exposure and HLA in healthy donors. The V and J ends lost 2 bases and 10 bases, in that order; junction bases with no gene match: 4. Germline-derived CDR1 and CDR2 are WSHSY and SAAADI. The CDR3 is 13 residues long. The TCR comes from a man younger than 35 in good health and CMV-seropositive. Sample: PBMCs. This chain uses TRBV10-2 with TRBJ2-1, with 8 bases lining up with TRBD1. CDR3 loop: CASSEPDRGEQFF. The CDR3, as DNA: TGCGCCAGCAGTGAGCCCGACAGGGGAGAGCAGTTCTTC.